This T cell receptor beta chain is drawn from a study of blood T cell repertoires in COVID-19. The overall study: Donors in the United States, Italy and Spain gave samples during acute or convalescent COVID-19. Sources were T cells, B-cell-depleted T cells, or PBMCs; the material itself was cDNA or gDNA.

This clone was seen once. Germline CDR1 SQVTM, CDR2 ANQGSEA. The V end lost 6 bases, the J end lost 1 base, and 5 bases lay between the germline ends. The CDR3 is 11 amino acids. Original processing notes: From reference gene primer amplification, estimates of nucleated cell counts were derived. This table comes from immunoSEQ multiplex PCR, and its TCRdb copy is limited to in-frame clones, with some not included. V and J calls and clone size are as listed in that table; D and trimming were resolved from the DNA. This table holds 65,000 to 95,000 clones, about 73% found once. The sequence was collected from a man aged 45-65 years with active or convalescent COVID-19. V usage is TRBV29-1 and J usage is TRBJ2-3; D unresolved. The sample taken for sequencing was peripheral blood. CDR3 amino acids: CSVWRTDTQYF. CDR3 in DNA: TGCAGCGTCTGGCGCACAGATACGCAGTATTTT.